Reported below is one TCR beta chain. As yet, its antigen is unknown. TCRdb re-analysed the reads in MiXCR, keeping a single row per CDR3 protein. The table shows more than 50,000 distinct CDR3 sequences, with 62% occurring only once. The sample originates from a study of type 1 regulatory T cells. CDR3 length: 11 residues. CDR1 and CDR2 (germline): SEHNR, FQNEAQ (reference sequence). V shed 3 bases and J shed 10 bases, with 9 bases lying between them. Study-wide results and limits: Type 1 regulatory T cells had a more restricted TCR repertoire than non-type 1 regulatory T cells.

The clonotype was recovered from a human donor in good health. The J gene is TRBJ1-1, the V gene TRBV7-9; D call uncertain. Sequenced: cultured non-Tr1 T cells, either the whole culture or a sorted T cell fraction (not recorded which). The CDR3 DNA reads TGTGCCAGCAGCTTTTCCGAGGGAGCTTTCTTT. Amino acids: CASSFSEGAFF.